This paragraph covers one T cell receptor beta chain sequence. The data were obtained in a study of shared clonotypes between healthy human individuals. V shed 6 bases and J 6 bases; nucleotides not matched to a gene: 10. There are 14 residues in the CDR3. Data came from immunoSEQ multiplex PCR; TCRdb stores just in-frame clones and leaves some out. This sample carries around 1.4 million clones, about 98.5% of them seen once, and the ten largest clones take approximately 0.4%. This receptor was taken from a man in his thirties or forties in good health. The chain carries TRBV23-1 and TRBJ2-7, with 8 bases matching TRBD1. TRBV23-1 is sorted into the ORF group, with uncertain function. Sequencing was performed on naive CD4+ T cells sorted from blood. Subset here: CD45RA+ positively selected. As DNA, the CDR3 is TGCGCCAGCAGCTCAACAGGGGGTTCATGCGAGCAGTACTTC. Residues: CASSSTGGSCEQYF.